Listed here are 9 T cell receptor beta chains from one sample, sequenced in a study of T cell changes during pregnancy in multiple sclerosis. Clones were sequenced by immunoSEQ multiplex PCR, and TCRdb holds only the in-frame ones, with some missing. The sample lists some 67,000 clones, about 91% seen once, with 2% to 2.5% in the top ten. The sample in question was peripheral blood, obtained in the first trimester of pregnancy. These receptors originate from a female donor with multiple sclerosis, enrolled in a pregnancy study.

V usage is TRBV11-3 and J usage is TRBJ1-1, with D hard to call. Germline loops: CDR1 SGHNT, CDR2 YENEEA. The CDR3 loop spans 13 amino acids. The ends were cut back, 2 bases at V and 7 bases at J, with 11 bases in the middle. CDR3 DNA sequence: TGTGCCAGCAGCTTAAAGGGAGATAGTGAAGCTTTCTTT. It yields the protein CASSLKGDSEAFF.

This chain uses TRBV7-8 with TRBJ1-5; 9 bases are shared with TRBD1. Germline CDR1 SGHVS, CDR2 FQNEAQ. The ends lost 3 bases at V and 3 bases at J; junction bases unmatched: 3. This CDR3 has 15 amino acids. CDR3 residues: CASSLDRGSNQPQHF. The DNA for the CDR3 is TGTGCCAGCAGCTTGGACAGGGGATCCAATCAGCCCCAGCATTTT. Filled out from reference TRBV7-8 and TRBJ1-5, the complete variable domain reads GAGVSQSPRYKVAKRGQDVALRCDPISGHVSLFWYQQALGQGPEFLTYFQNEAQLDKSGLPSDRFFAERPEGSVSTLKIQRTQQEDSAVYLCASSLDRGSNQPQHFGDGTRLSIL.

The J gene is TRBJ2-6, the V gene TRBV25-1; 7 bases fit TRBD1. The junction had 6 bases not matched to a gene; V was cut back by 3 bases and J by 4 bases. The CDR3 has 16 residues. The germline CDR1 and CDR2 sequences are MGHDK and SYGVNS. The CDR3 sequence: CASSDPTGTGANVLTF. CDR3 coding DNA: TGTGCCAGCAGTGATCCGACAGGGACAGGGGCCAACGTCCTGACTTTC.

This chain joins TRBV19 and TRBJ1-5; D ambiguous. The CDR3 runs 13 residues. Germline values: CDR1 LNHDA, CDR2 SQIVND (reference sequence). The V gene lost 4 bases and the J gene lost 9 bases, with 13 bases spanning the gap. CDR3 coding DNA: TGTGCCAGTAGTACTGAACACCGAGGGCCCCAGCATTTT. Its protein is CASSTEHRGPQHF.

The rearrangement uses TRBV6-1 and TRBJ1-5, with 8 bases that match TRBD1. The trim removed 4 bases at V and 0 bases at J, leaving 5 bases unmatched. The CDR3 is 16 residues long. Germline V gene sequence: CDR1 MNHNS, CDR2 SASEGT. Here the CDR3 DNA reads TGTGCCAGCAGTGCGCGGCAGGGGGCTAGCAATCAGCCCCAGCATTTT. It is translated as CASSARQGASNQPQHF.

This clone was detected once. The chain recombines TRBV4-2 with TRBJ2-3; 11 bases line up with TRBD2. This CDR3 is built from 18 residues. Germline V CDR1 and CDR2: LGHNA, YNFKEQ. With V trimmed by 0 bases and J by 0 bases, 5 bases remained unmatched. Here the CDR3 DNA reads TGTGCCAGCAGCCAAGAGGCTAGCGGGGGGATTAGCACAGATACGCAGTATTTT. Its protein product is CASSQEASGGISTDTQYF.

This clone was counted a single time. The genes are TRBV19 and TRBJ2-2; possible D gene TRBD1, 5 bases. This CDR3 is built from 15 residues. From germline, CDR1 is LNHDA and CDR2 SQIVND (reference sequence). V was clipped by 3 bases and J by 0 bases, with 8 bases between them. CDR3 region: CASSIGRANTGELFF. The CDR3 DNA is TGTGCCAGTAGTATTGGCAGGGCGAACACCGGGGAGCTGTTTTTT.

V gene TRBV19 combines with J gene TRBJ1-4; D gene unclear. This CDR3 region has 15 residues. Trimming shortened V by 6 bases and J by 7 bases, and 18 bases separated the two germline ends. The germline gives CDR1 LNHDA, CDR2 SQIVND (reference sequence). In nucleotides, the CDR3 is TGTGCCAGTAGGCCGGCGGCGGGGATGGGTGAAAAACTGTTTTTT. Translated: CASRPAAGMGEKLFF.

This clone was recorded once. The CDR3 reads CASSQGGGLRTDTQYF. Written as DNA, the CDR3 is TGCGCCAGCAGCCAAGGTGGGGGACTTCGCACAGATACGCAGTATTTT. This sequence joins TRBV4-1 and TRBJ2-3, with D possibly being TRBD2 (6 bases). The CDR3 sequence is 16 residues long. Deletions cut 1 base from V and 1 base from J, with 12 bases between. Germline values: CDR1 MGHRA, CDR2 YSYEKL.